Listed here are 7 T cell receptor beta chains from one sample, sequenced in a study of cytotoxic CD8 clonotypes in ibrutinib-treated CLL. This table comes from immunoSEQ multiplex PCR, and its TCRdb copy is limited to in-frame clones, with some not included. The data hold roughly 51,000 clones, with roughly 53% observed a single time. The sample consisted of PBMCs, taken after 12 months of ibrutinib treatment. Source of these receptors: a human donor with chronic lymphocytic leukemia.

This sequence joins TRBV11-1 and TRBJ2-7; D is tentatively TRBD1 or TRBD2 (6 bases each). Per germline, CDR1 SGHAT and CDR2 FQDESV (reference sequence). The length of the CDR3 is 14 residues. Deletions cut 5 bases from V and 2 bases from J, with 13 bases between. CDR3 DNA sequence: TGTGCCAGCAGCCTAGTAGGGGGGACCTACGAGCAGTACTTC. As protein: CASSLVGGTYEQYF.

CDR3 bases: TGTGCCAGCAGTTTAAAGGGCGGGGGATCTGGGGCCAACGTCCTGACTTTC. This encodes CASSLKGGGSGANVLTF. The J gene is TRBJ2-6, the V gene TRBV27, with TRBD2 identical over 7 bases. With V trimmed by 2 bases and J by 1 base, 5 bases remained unmatched. From germline, CDR1 is MNHEY and CDR2 SMNVEV (reference sequence). This CDR3 is built from 17 residues.

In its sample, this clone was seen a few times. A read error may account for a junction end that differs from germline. The CDR3 reads CASSFRSPSFGTVNF. The CDR3 region has the DNA TGTGCCAGCAGTTTTAGGTCCCCCTCCTTCGGGACAGTCAATTTT. The rearrangement uses TRBV28 and TRBJ1-4; 7 bases map to TRBD1. The CDR3 spans 15 residues. Germline V gene data show CDR1 as MDHEN and CDR2 as SYDVKM.

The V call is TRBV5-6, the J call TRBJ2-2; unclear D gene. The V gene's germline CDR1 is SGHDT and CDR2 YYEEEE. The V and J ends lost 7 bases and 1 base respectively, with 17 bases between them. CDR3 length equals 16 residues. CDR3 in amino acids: CASLRSRVRNTGELFF. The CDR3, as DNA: TGTGCCAGCCTCCGGAGTCGAGTTAGGAACACCGGGGAGCTGTTTTTT.

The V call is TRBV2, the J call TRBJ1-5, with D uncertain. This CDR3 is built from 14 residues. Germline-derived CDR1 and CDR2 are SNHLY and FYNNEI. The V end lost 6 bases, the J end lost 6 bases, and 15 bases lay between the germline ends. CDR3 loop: CASSPTGLTQPQHF. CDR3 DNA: TGTGCCAGCAGCCCGACGGGGTTAACTCAGCCCCAGCATTTT. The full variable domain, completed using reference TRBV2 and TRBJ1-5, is EPEVTQTPSHQVTQMGQEVILRCVPISNHLYFYWYRQILGQKVEFLVSFYNNEISEKSEIFDDQFSVERPDGSNFTLKIRSTKLEDSAMYFCASSPTGLTQPQHFGDGTRLSIL.

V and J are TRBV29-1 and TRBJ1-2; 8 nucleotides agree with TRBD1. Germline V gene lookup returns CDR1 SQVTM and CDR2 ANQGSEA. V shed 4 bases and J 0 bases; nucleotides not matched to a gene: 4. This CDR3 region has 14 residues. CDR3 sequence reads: CSVGGQGPNYGYTF. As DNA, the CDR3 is TGCAGCGTTGGAGGACAGGGCCCTAACTATGGCTACACCTTC.

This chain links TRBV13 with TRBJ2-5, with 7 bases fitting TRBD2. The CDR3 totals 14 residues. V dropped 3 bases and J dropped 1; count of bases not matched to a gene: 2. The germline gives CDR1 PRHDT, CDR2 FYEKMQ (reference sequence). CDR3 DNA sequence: TGTGCCAGCAGCTTCTCTAGCGGCCAAGAGACCCAGTACTTC. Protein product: CASSFSSGQETQYF.